The 26 T cell receptor beta chains below all came from one sample that was sequenced in a study of blood T cells in healthy people across ages. A second PCR, run for roughly 7 to 11 cycles, used a sample-barcoded 5' primer plus a J-beta primer mix. TCRdb itself ran the 5' RACE reads through MiXCR, one entry per CDR3 protein. The data contain fewer than 1,000,000 distinct CDR3 sequences, 35% to 50% of them seen just once; the ten biggest clones take up about a sixth. Sequenced material: blood. Receptors were obtained from an older man in good health.

This clonotype was seen more than once but under ten times. CDR3 sequence reads: CSVAGGEQRQETQYF. CDR3 bases: TGCAGCGTTGCAGGGGGTGAACAGCGCCAAGAGACCCAGTACTTC. The chain is built from TRBV29-1 and TRBJ2-5; 7 bases agree with TRBD1. This CDR3 has 15 amino acids. The germline V gene encodes CDR1 SQVTM and CDR2 ANQGSEA. The trim removed 4 bases at V and 1 base at J, leaving 9 bases unmatched.

The V gene is TRBV5-1, the J gene TRBJ2-7, with 9 positions matching TRBD1. The better agreement between TRBJ2-5 and the DNA end casts doubt on the J call. The CDR3 consists of 16 residues. Germline V gene data show CDR1 as SGHRS and CDR2 as YFSETQ. The CDR3 DNA reads TGCGCCAGCAGCACCTCCGGGACAGGGAGGGACGAGACCCAGTACTTC. It yields the protein CASSTSGTGRDETQYF.

This clonotype was counted between two and nine times. A much larger clone lies one base from this, so it may be a read error. J is TRBJ2-6 and V is TRBV20-1; no reliable D call. Trimming removed 3 bases at V and 0 bases at J, with 6 bases between. This CDR3 spans 14 amino acids. CDR1 and CDR2 (germline): DFQATT, SNEGSKA (reference sequence). This CDR3 is CSASVVSGANVLTF. CDR3 DNA: TGCAGTGCTAGTGTGGTCTCTGGGGCCAACGTCCTGACTTTC.

The V and J genes are TRBV18 and TRBJ2-3; 13 bases line up with TRBD2. The junction had 5 bases not matched to a gene; V was cut back by 6 bases and J by 5 bases. The CDR3 consists of 15 residues. CDR1 and CDR2 (germline): KGHSH, LQKENI. CDR3 bases: TGTGCCAGCTCCCGACGGACTAGCGGGAGAGATACGCAGTATTTT. It codes for CASSRRTSGRDTQYF.

The chain recombines TRBV28 with TRBJ2-4, with D hard to call. Matching the DNA end better, TRBJ2-5 makes the J call doubtful. CDR1 is MDHEN and CDR2 is SYDVKM in the germline V gene. The CDR3 spans 14 residues. The CDR3 nucleotides are TGTGCCAGCAGTCCCCTTACGGAACAAGAGACCCAGTACTTC. It specifies CASSPLTEQETQYF.

The J gene is TRBJ2-1, the V gene TRBV4-2, with TRBD2 identical over 7 bases. The CDR3 sequence is 15 residues long. With 4 bases clipped from V and 13 bases from J, the junction kept 16 bases outside the gene matches. Germline CDR1 and CDR2: LGHNA and YNFKEQ. CDR3 amino acids: CASSPTGEGRGTQFF. CDR3 nucleotide sequence: TGTGCCAGCAGCCCGACGGGGGAGGGCCGAGGGACCCAGTTCTTC.

CDR3 amino acids: CAWSELDEKLFF. CDR3 sequence (DNA): TGTGCCTGGAGTGAGCTCGATGAAAAACTGTTTTTT. The chain joins TRBV30 to TRBJ1-4; D remains ambiguous. Trimming took 1 base from V and 6 from J, leaving 6 bases between them. Germline loops: CDR1 GTSNPN, CDR2 SVGIG (reference sequence). The CDR3 has 12 residues.

The chain is built from TRBV29-1 and TRBJ2-7; no clear D. The CDR3 sequence is 12 residues long. Per germline, CDR1 SQVTM and CDR2 ANQGSEA. The V gene lost 0 bases and the J gene lost 6 bases, with 9 bases spanning the gap. The CDR3 bases are TGCAGCGTTGAAGATCGGCACGGCGAGCAGTACTTC. Protein sequence: CSVEDRHGEQYF.

J is TRBJ1-1 and V is TRBV20-1, with D possibly matching TRBD1 (5 bases). The CDR3 runs 13 residues. The germline V gene encodes CDR1 DFQATT and CDR2 SNEGSKA (reference sequence). This chain's CDR3 is CSGRAGPQREAFF. In DNA, the CDR3 is TGCAGCGGTCGGGCAGGGCCCCAGCGGGAAGCTTTCTTT.

This chain uses TRBV5-1 with TRBJ2-7; perhaps TRBD1 as D (5 bases). CDR3 length equals 14 residues. The V end was cut by 1 base, the J end by 6 bases, with 14 bases between. In germline, CDR1 is SGHRS, CDR2 YFSETQ. CDR3 DNA: TGCGCCAGCAGCTTGTCGCAGGGAAAGGGCGAGCAGTACTTC. It specifies CASSLSQGKGEQYF.

The table lists this clonotype with a few counts. The gene calls are TRBV5-1 and TRBJ2-4, with D maybe TRBD1 (6 bases). The CDR3 runs to 14 residues. Germline loops: CDR1 SGHRS, CDR2 YFSETQ. The V gene lost 0 bases and the J gene lost 5 bases, with 9 bases spanning the gap. The CDR3 loop is CASSLGQAQNIQYF. The CDR3 nucleotides are TGCGCCAGCAGCTTGGGACAGGCCCAAAACATTCAGTACTTC.

Here the CDR3 DNA reads TGTGCCAGCAGCCCGAACCCAACTAATGAAAAACTGTTTTTT. Translating it yields CASSPNPTNEKLFF. The chain links TRBV11-2 to TRBJ1-4; D is unclear. The CDR3 covers 14 residues. Germline CDR1 is SGHAT and CDR2 is FQNNGV. Trimming cost V 5 bases and J 0 bases, with 7 bases left between them.

Points on this clonotype: This may come from a read error, since a much larger clone is one base off. V and J are TRBV5-1 and TRBJ2-1; 8 nucleotides match TRBD2. In germline, CDR1 is SGHRS, CDR2 YFSETQ. There are 14 residues in the CDR3. CDR3 sequence reads: CAGSPGGALNEQFF. The CDR3 region has the DNA TGCGCCGGCAGCCCGGGGGGGGCTCTGAATGAGCAGTTCTTC.

With regard to this clonotype: A much larger clone sits a single nucleotide away, making a read error possible. The CDR3 DNA sequence: TGTGCCAGCAGCGTATCTATCCAAGAGACCCAGTACTTC. It specifies CASSVSIQETQYF. This chain uses TRBV7-2 with TRBJ2-5; D is ambiguous. Deletions cut 5 bases from V and 1 base from J, with 8 bases between. Germline CDR1 is SGHTA and CDR2 is FQGNSA. This CDR3 has 13 amino acids.

The chain couples TRBV18 to TRBJ1-5, with a possible D match to TRBD1 (5 bases). V lost 3 bases and J lost 5, with 14 bases in between. The germline V gene encodes CDR1 KGHSH and CDR2 LQKENI. The CDR3 contains 15 residues. Here the CDR3 reads CASSPREGHDQPQHF. The CDR3 DNA reads as TGTGCCAGCTCACCCCGAGAAGGACATGATCAGCCCCAGCATTTT.

There are many counts of this clonotype. For the CDR3, the DNA is TGTGCCAGCAGCGCGGTCACGAGCACAGATACGCAGTATTTT. The encoded protein is CASSAVTSTDTQYF. The chain couples TRBV9 to TRBJ2-3; D unresolved. The V gene's germline CDR1 is SGDLS and CDR2 YYNGEE. V gave up 3 bases and J gave up 0 bases, with 8 bases separating them. This CDR3 is 14 amino acids long.

The J gene is TRBJ2-3, the V gene TRBV7-2; 9 bases line up with TRBD2. Germline loops: CDR1 SGHTA, CDR2 FQGNSA. V lost 5 bases, J lost 6 bases, and 6 bases stayed unmatched. The CDR3 has 14 residues. In DNA form, the CDR3 reads TGTGCCAGCAGCCAGGTAGCGGGAGTGGATACGCAGTATTTT. Its protein is CASSQVAGVDTQYF.

This clonotype occurred a few times. The chain combines TRBV9 with TRBJ2-7; D call uncertain. Germline V gene sequence: CDR1 SGDLS, CDR2 YYNGEE. The V end was cut by 2 bases, the J end by 5 bases, with 11 bases between. The CDR3 loop spans 13 amino acids. The CDR3: CASSVMGNHEQYF. DNA for the CDR3: TGTGCCAGCAGCGTCATGGGGAACCACGAGCAGTACTTC. The full variable domain, with the rest looked up from reference TRBV9 and TRBJ2-7, is DSGVTQTPKHLITATGQRVTLRCSPRSGDLSVYWYQQSLDQGLQFLIQYYNGEERAKGNILERFSAQQFPDLHSELNLSSLELGDSALYFCASSVMGNHEQYFGPGTRLTVT.

The rearrangement uses TRBV7-3 and TRBJ2-1; a possible D gene is TRBD2 (5 bases). The V end lost 0 bases, the J end lost 4 bases, and 10 bases lay between the germline ends. CDR3 length: 15 residues. The germline gives CDR1 SGHTA, CDR2 FQGTGA. CDR3 DNA: TGTGCCAGCAGCTTAACGGCGGGTCCTTACAATGAGCAGTTCTTC. It encodes CASSLTAGPYNEQFF.

This chain connects TRBV4-2 to TRBJ1-6, with D uncertain. From germline, CDR1 is LGHNA and CDR2 YNFKEQ. Between the trimmed V and J ends, which lost 3 bases and 10 bases, there was a span of 25 bases. CDR3 length equals 18 residues. The CDR3 DNA reads as TGTGCCAGCAGCCATAAGTCTCGAGGGTGGGGTATAGACTCACCCCTCCACTTT. This sequence encodes CASSHKSRGWGIDSPLHF.

The chain joins TRBV12-3 or TRBV12-4 to TRBJ2-3; the D is unclear. Trimming left V 6 bases short and J 2 bases short, with 9 bases between. The CDR3 is made up of 13 amino acids. The CDR3 loop reads CASRHPTTDTQYF. DNA of the CDR3: TGTGCCAGCAGACACCCCACCACAGATACGCAGTATTTT.

The chain carries TRBV11-1 and TRBJ2-5, with D maybe TRBD2 (6 bases). This CDR3 comprises 15 residues. Trimming stripped 5 bases from V and 5 bases from J, with 18 bases between. Germline V lookup: CDR1 SGHAT, CDR2 FQDESV (reference sequence). The CDR3 DNA follows: TGTGCCAGCAGCCCACGGGGGACCAATCAGGAGACCCAGTACTTC. This codes for CASSPRGTNQETQYF.

This clonotype was observed many times. V is TRBV12-3 or TRBV12-4 and J is TRBJ2-1; TRBD2 might be the D (5 bases). V lost 6 bases and J lost 6, with 18 bases in between. There are 15 residues in the CDR3. CDR3 sequence: CASSRGSGNFNEQFF. CDR3 sequence (DNA): TGTGCCAGCAGCCGAGGATCGGGAAACTTCAATGAGCAGTTCTTC.

The genes are TRBV27 and TRBJ2-5, with TRBD1 identical over 12 bases. The CDR3 runs to 14 residues. Germline loops: CDR1 MNHEY, CDR2 SMNVEV (reference sequence). Trimming took 6 bases from V and 6 from J; bases not matched to a gene: 5. CDR3 in DNA: TGTGCCAGCAGGGGACAGGGGGCCTTAAAGACCCAGTACTTC. Translation gives CASRGQGALKTQYF.

V gene TRBV30 combines with J gene TRBJ2-5, with D possibly being TRBD1 or TRBD2 (6 bases each). Trimming took off 1 base at V and 11 bases at J, with 20 bases between the two ends. This CDR3 is built from 14 residues. CDR1 is GTSNPN, CDR2 SVGIG, per germline (reference sequence). The CDR3 is CAWSAWGAGNEQYF. DNA for the CDR3: TGTGCCTGGAGTGCATGGGGGGCTGGCAATGAGCAGTACTTC.

The V and J genes are TRBV24-1 and TRBJ2-6, with D perhaps being TRBD1 or TRBD2 (5 bases each). Trimming took off 4 bases at V and 1 base at J, with 16 bases between the two ends. The germline gives CDR1 KGHDR, CDR2 SFDVKD. The CDR3 is 18 amino acids. In DNA, the CDR3 is TGTGCCACCAGTGACGGGACCAGGGCAGGGTCTGGGGCCAACGTCCTGACTTTC. Amino acids: CATSDGTRAGSGANVLTF.